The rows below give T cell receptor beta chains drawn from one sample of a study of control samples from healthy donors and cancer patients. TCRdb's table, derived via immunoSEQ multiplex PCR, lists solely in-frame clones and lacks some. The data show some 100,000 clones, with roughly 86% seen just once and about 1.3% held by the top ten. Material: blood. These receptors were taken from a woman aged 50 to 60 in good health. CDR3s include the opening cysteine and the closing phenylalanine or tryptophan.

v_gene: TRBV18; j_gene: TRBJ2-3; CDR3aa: CASSPRRTGGYATTDTQYF
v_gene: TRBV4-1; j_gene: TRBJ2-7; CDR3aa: CASSQIPGYEQYF
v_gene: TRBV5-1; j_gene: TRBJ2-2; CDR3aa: CASSLLPGVGTGELFF
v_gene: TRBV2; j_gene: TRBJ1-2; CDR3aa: CASTGGDYGYTF
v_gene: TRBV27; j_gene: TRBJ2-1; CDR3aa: CASSSPQAGALWGEQFF
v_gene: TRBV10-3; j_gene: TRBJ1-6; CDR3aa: CAISESVSAGGPLHF
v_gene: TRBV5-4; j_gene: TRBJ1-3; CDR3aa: CASSSRRGNTIYF
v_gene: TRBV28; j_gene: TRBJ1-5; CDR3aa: CASSSTGVPLSNQPQHF
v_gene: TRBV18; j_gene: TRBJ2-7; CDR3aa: CASSPPPGYEQYF
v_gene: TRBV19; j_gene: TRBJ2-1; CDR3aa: CASSIMRGQGYNEQFF
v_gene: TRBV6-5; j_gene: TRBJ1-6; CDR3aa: CASGRPGEFNSPLHF
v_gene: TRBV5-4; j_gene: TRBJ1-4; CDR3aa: CASSYNEKLFF
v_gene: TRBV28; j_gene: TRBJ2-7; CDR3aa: CASRPSGTPGEQYF
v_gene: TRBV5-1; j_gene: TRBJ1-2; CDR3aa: CASSLELGPYGYTF
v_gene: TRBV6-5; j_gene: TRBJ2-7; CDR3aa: CASSYRAERREQYF
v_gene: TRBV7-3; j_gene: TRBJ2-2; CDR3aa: CASSFSVTGELFF
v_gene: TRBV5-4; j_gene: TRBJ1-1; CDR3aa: CASSVTPGPTNTEAFF
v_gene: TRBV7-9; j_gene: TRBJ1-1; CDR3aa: CASSLTSTEAFF
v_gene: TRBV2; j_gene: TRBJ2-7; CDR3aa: CASSGDSGRWTGQYF
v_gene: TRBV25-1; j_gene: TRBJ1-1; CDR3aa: CASSEWGGSNTEAFF
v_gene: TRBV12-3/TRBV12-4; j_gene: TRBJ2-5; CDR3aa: CASSLGEKVTQYF
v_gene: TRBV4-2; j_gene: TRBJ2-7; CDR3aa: CASSPAGGSYEQYF
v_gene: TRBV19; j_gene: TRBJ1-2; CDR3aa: CASSILSGIHRYGYTF
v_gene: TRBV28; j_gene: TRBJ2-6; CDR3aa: CASSFFLGQGPTGANVLTF
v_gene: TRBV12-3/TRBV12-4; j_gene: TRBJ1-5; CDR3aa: CASSLGEEPQHF
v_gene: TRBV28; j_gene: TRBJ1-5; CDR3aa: CASSLTGTSNQPQHF
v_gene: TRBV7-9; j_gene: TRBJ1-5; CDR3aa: CASSTRNAPSAQHF
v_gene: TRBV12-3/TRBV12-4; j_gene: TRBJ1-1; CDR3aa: CASTLGYTEAFF
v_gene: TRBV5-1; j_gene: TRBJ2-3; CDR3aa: CASSEQITTTDTQYF
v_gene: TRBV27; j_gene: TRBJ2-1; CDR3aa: CASSQGLAAVPASYNEQFF
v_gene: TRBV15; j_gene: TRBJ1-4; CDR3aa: CATSYPDGPQEKLFF
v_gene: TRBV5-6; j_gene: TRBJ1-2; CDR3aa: CASTQWEMGRRYGYTF
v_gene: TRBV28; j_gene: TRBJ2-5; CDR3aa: CASIIPGGKTQYF